Listed here are 5 T cell receptor beta chains from one sample, sequenced in a study of human T cells and chemical hapten exposure. Time point noted: patch test 2, 6 weeks after DPC sensitization. The sample's treatment: therapeutic diphenylcyclopropenone sensitization with weekly scalp DPC. TCRdb reprocessed the RACE reads with MiXCR, giving one entry per CDR3 protein. The table includes some 350,000 distinct CDR3 sequences, around 6% detected once. Here the sequenced sample was whole blood, taken in connection with sensitization to the hapten diphenylcyclopropenone (DPC). The receptors originated from a woman aged 18-29 years with alopecia areata. Some clones in this sample may be carry-over from other donors' samples.

Ten or more counts support this clonotype. The chain has TRBV29-1 and TRBJ1-1, with TRBD1 identical over 9 bases. Per the germline V gene, CDR1 is SQVTM and CDR2 is ANQGSEA. CDR3 length equals 12 residues. V was pared by 7 bases and J by 8 bases, with 8 bases of the junction left unmatched. CDR3 nucleotide sequence: TGCAGCGCCAAGACAGGGGGGTTAGAAGCTTTCTTT. Translation: CSAKTGGLEAFF.

This clonotype has only a few counts. The chain is built from TRBV10-3 and TRBJ2-3; 7 nucleotides line up with TRBD2. With 10 bases clipped from V and 1 base from J, the junction kept 14 bases outside the gene matches. The length of the CDR3 is 16 residues. Germline CDR1 ENHRY, CDR2 SYGVKD. CDR3 nucleotide sequence: TGTGCCACATGGGCGGGGGTTTCCGGGGGCACAGATACGCAGTATTTT. Protein: CATWAGVSGGTDTQYF.

The chain carries TRBV24-1 and TRBJ2-3; D is undetermined. This CDR3 comprises 13 residues. CDR1 is KGHDR and CDR2 is SFDVKD in the germline V gene. V dropped 3 bases and J dropped 0 bases, with 3 bases sitting between them. The CDR3 nucleotides read TGTGCCACCAGTGATGACAGCACAGATACGCAGTATTTT. It encodes CATSDDSTDTQYF.

This clonotype was seen many times. V usage is TRBV25-1 and J usage is TRBJ1-6; 9 bases line up with TRBD1. The CDR3 runs 14 residues. V shed 3 bases and J 7 bases; nucleotides not matched to a gene: 1. Germline CDR1 is MGHDK and CDR2 is SYGVNS. CDR3 nucleotide sequence: TGTGCCAGCAGTGACGGGACAGGGAATTCACCCCTCCACTTT. Translation gives CASSDGTGNSPLHF.

This clonotype has at least ten counts. CDR3 region: CASSQDWRGWETQYF. CDR3 DNA sequence: TGCGCCAGCAGCCAAGATTGGAGGGGCTGGGAGACCCAGTACTTC. The genes are TRBV4-3 and TRBJ2-5; perhaps TRBD2 as D (6 bases). The CDR3 consists of 15 residues. V dropped 0 bases and J dropped 5 bases, with 13 bases sitting between them. Germline V lookup: CDR1 LGHNA, CDR2 YSLEER.